This T cell receptor (beta chain) originates from a study of brain T cells in children with intractable seizures. Overall study findings and caveats: Viral specificity was inferred only from CDR3 similarity; HCMV serostatus was unknown. Pre-surgery blood may have been undersampled, hiding some clones.

CDR1 and CDR2 from the germline V gene are SGHTA and FQGTGA. The V end lost 2 bases, the J end lost 0 bases, and 13 bases lay between the germline ends. CDR3 size: 16 residues. A word on this clone: What it binds is not known.

The repertoire was sequenced with immunoSEQ multiplex PCR; TCRdb's copy has only in-frame clones and lacks some. Altogether 65,000 to 85,000 clones are present, 90% to 95% being singletons, with the ten largest covering 1.5%. The receptor was isolated from a boy under two years old with tuberous sclerosis and intractable seizures. This rearrangement joins TRBV7-3 to TRBJ1-2; D not resolved. The source was peripheral blood, collected at surgery. CDR3 in DNA: TGTGCCAGCAGCTTAGGGCCGGCCGAAGCTAACTATGGCTACACCTTC. As protein: CASSLGPAEANYGYTF.